This TCR beta chain was observed in a study of T cells in Graves' hyperthyroidism and ophthalmopathy. Whole-study findings and limits: Ophthalmopathy, as predicted by the model, came a median approximately 6.5 months after the prediction.

This clonotype has at least ten counts. Its antigen remains unidentified. Amplification yielded TCR beta CDR3 regions, with RNA transcripts as the source. First-round RT-PCR targeting the TCR CDR3 was performed with the HTBI primer set. TCRdb re-called the multiplex PCR reads with MiXCR, one entry per CDR3 protein. The sample records more than 600,000 distinct CDR3 sequences, around 15% being singletons. Clinical symptoms, serum thyroxine and TRAb, thyroid ultrasound and orbital computed tomography were used for the diagnoses. The CDR3 covers 14 residues. Germline V CDR1 and CDR2: SQVTM, ANQGSEA. V lost 7 bases to trimming and J lost 6 bases; unmatched junction nucleotides: 10.

Sequenced material: blood. The chain carries TRBV29-1 and TRBJ2-3; TRBD2 matches 10 bases. This TCR came from a young man with Graves' hyperthyroidism. The CDR3 DNA reads as TGCAGCGCCCCTGGACTAGCGGCCGCCGATACGCAGTATTTT. Translated: CSAPGLAAADTQYF.